This TCR beta chain was found in a study of cytomegalovirus exposure and HLA in healthy donors. The PCR was carried out with 60 Vbeta primers and 13 Jbeta primers. The data were produced by immunoSEQ multiplex PCR, yet TCRdb's version contains in-frame clones alone and is incomplete. The profile shows about 120,000 clones, approximately 8.6% of them singletons. The receptor comes from a middle-aged woman in good health and CMV-seropositive. Sequencing used PBMCs.

The CDR3 DNA follows: TGTGCCTGGAGACGGGACTCTGGCAATGAGCAGTTCTTC. Its translation: CAWRRDSGNEQFF. The chain joins TRBV30 to TRBJ2-1, with D maybe TRBD2 (6 bases). Per germline, CDR1 GTSNPN and CDR2 SVGIG (reference sequence). V shed 3 bases and J shed 6 bases, with 12 bases lying between them. CDR3 length: 13 amino acids.